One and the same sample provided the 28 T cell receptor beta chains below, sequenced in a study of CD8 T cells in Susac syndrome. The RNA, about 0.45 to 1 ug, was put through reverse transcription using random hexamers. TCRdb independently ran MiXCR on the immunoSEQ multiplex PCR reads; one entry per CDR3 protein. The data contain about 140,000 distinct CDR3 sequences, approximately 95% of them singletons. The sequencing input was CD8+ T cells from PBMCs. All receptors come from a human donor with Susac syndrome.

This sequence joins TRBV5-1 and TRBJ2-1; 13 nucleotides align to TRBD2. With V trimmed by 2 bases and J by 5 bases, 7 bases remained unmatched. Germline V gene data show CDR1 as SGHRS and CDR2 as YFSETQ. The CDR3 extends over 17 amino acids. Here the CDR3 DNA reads TGCGCCAGCAGCTTCCCGCCCGGGACTAGCGGGAACAATGAGCAGTTCTTC. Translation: CASSFPPGTSGNNEQFF.

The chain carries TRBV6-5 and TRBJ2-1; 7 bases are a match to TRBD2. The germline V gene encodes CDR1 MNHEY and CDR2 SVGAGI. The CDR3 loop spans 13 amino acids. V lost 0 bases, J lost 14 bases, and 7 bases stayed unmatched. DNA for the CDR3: TGTGCCAGCAGTTACTCCTCCCGGGAGGTAAAGTTCTTC. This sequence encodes CASSYSSREVKFF.

The CDR3 DNA sequence: TGTGCCAGCAGCCAACAAGCGAATGAGCAGTTCTTC. This gives the protein CASSQQANEQFF. The chain links TRBV12-3 or TRBV12-4 to TRBJ2-1; D is ambiguous. This CDR3 region has 12 residues. Trimming stripped 6 bases from V and 7 bases from J, with 10 bases between.

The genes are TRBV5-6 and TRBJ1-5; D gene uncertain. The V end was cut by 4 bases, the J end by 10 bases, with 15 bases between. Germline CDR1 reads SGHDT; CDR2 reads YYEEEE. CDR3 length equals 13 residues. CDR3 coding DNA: TGTGCCAGCAGCAATGTAGGGCTGTCACCCCAGCATTTT. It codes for CASSNVGLSPQHF.

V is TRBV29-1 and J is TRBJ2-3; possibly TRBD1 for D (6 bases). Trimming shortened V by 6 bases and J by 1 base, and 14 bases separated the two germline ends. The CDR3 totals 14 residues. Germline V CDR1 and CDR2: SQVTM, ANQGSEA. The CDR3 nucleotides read TGCAGCGTCTTAGGGGGATCCGGCACAGATACGCAGTATTTT. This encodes CSVLGGSGTDTQYF.

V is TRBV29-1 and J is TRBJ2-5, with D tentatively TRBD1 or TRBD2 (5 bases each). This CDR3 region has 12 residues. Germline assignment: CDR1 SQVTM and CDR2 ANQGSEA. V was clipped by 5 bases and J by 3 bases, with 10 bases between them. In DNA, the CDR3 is TGCAGCGTTCCAGGGACCGAAGAGACCCAGTACTTC. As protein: CSVPGTEETQYF.

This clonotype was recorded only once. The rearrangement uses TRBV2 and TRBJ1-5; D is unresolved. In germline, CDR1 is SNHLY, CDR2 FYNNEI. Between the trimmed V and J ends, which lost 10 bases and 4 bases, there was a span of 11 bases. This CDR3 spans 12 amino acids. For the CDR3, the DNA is TGTGCCACCACTACAGAGAATCAGCCCCAGCATTTT. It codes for CATTTENQPQHF.

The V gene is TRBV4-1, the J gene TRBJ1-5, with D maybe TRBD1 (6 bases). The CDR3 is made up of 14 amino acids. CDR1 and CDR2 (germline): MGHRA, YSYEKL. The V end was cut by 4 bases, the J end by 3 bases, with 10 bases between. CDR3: CASSLRDNNQPQHF. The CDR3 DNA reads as TGCGCCAGCAGCCTCCGGGACAACAATCAGCCCCAGCATTTT.

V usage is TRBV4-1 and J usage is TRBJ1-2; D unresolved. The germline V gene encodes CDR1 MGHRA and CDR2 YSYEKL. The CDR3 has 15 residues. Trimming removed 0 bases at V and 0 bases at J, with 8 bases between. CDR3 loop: CASSQESRTNYGYTF. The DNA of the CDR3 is TGCGCCAGCAGCCAAGAGTCCAGGACTAACTATGGCTACACCTTC.

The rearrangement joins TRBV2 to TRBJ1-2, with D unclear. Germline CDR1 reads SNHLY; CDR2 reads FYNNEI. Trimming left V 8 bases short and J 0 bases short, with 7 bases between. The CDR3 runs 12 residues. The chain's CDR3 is CASEFSNYGYTF. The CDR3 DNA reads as TGTGCCAGCGAATTTTCTAACTATGGCTACACCTTC.

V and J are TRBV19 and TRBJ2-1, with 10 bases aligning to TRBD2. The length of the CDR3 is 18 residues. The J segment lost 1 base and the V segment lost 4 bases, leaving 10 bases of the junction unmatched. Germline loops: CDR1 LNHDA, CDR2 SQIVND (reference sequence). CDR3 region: CASSSASGSRRSYNEQFF. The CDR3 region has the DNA TGTGCCAGTAGTAGTGCTAGCGGGAGTCGTCGGTCCTACAATGAGCAGTTCTTC.

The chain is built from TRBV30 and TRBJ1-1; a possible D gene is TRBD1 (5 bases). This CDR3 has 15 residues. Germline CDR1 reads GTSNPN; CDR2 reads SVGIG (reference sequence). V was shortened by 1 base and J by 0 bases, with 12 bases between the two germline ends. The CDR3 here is CAWSDRQLMNTEAFF. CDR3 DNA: TGTGCCTGGAGTGACCGACAGTTGATGAACACTGAAGCTTTCTTT.

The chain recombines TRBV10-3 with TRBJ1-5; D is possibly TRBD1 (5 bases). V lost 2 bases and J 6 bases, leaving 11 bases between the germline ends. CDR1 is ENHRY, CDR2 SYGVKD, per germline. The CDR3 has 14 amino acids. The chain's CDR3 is CAISETQGGQPQHF. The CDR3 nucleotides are TGTGCCATCAGTGAGACGCAGGGAGGTCAGCCCCAGCATTTT.

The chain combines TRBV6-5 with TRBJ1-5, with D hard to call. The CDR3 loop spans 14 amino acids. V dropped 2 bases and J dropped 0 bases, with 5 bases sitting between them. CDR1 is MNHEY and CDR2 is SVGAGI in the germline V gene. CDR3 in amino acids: CASSYSNSNQPQHF. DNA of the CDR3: TGTGCCAGCAGTTACAGTAATAGCAATCAGCCCCAGCATTTT.

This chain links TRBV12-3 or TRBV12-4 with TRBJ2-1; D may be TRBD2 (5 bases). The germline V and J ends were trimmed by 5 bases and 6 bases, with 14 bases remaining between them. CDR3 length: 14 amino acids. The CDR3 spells CASSPLASLNEQFF. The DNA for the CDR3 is TGTGCCAGCAGTCCTCTAGCTAGCCTCAATGAGCAGTTCTTC.

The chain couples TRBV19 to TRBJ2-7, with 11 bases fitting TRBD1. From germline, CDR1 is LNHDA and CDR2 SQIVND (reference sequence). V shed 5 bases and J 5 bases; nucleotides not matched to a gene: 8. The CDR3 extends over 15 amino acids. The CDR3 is CASSARTGGSHEQYF. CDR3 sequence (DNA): TGTGCCAGTAGTGCCCGGACAGGGGGCTCACACGAGCAGTACTTC.

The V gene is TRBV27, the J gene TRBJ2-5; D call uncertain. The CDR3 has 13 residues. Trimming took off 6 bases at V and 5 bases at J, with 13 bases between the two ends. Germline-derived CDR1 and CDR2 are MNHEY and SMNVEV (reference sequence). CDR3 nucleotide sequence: TGTGCCAGCAGCTCGAAACGATGGGAGACCCAGTACTTC. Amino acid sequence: CASSSKRWETQYF.

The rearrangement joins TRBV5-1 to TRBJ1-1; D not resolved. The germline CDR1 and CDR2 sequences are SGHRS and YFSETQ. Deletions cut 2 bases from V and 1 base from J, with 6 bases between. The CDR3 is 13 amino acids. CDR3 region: CASSLTGNTEAFF. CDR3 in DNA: TGCGCCAGCAGCTTAACGGGGAACACTGAAGCTTTCTTT.

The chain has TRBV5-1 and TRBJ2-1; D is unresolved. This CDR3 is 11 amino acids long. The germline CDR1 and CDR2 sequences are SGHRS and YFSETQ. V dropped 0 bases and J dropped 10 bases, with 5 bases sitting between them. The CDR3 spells CASSLGREQFF. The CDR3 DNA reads TGCGCCAGCAGCTTGGGTCGGGAGCAGTTCTTC.

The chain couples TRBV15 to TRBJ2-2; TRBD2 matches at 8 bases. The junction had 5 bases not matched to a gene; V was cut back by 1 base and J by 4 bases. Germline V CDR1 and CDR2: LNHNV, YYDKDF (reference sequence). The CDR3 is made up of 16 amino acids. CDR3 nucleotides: TGTGCCACCAGCAGAGGTCATGCGGGGGGCACCGGGGAGCTGTTTTTT. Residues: CATSRGHAGGTGELFF.

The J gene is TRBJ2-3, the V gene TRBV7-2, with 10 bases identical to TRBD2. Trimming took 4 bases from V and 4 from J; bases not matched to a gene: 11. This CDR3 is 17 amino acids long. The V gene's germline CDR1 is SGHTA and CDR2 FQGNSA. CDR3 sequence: CASSSPQKREGPDTQYF. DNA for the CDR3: TGTGCCAGCAGCTCCCCCCAGAAGCGGGAGGGGCCAGATACGCAGTATTTT.

The CDR3 here is CASSQERRLAGVETQYF. The CDR3 coding sequence is TGCGCCAGCAGCCAAGAACGGCGACTAGCGGGAGTGGAGACCCAGTACTTC. The chain recombines TRBV4-1 with TRBJ2-5, with 12 bases aligning to TRBD2. CDR1 and CDR2 (germline): MGHRA, YSYEKL. The CDR3 covers 17 residues. V trimming: 0 bases; J trimming: 5 bases; junction bases outside the gene matches: 7.

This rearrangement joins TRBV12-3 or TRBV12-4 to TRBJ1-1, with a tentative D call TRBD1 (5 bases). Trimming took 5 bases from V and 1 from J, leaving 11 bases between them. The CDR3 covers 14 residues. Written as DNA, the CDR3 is TGTGCCAGCAGTCAACAGGATACGAACACTGAAGCTTTCTTT. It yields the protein CASSQQDTNTEAFF.

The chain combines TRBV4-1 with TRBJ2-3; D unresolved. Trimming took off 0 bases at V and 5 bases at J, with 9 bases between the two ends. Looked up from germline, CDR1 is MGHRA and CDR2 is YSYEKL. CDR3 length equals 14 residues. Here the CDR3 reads CASSQDQAGDTQYF. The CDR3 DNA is TGCGCCAGCAGCCAAGATCAGGCAGGAGATACGCAGTATTTT.

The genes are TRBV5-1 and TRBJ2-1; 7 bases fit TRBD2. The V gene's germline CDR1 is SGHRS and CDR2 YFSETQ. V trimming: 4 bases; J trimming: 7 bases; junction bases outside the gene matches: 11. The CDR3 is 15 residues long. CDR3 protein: CASSEAGGRVNEQFF. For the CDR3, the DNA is TGCGCCAGCAGCGAGGCCGGCGGGAGAGTTAATGAGCAGTTCTTC. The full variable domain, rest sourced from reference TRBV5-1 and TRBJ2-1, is KAGVTQTPRYLIKTRGQQVTLSCSPISGHRSVSWYQQTPGQGLQFLFEYFSETQRNKGNFPGRFSGRQFSNSRSEMNVSTLELGDSALYLCASSEAGGRVNEQFFGPGTRLTVL.

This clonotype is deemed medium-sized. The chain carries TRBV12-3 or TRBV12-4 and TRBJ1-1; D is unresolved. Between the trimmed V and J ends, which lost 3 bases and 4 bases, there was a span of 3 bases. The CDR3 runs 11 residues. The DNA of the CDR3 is TGTGCCAGCAGTTTGGGCACTGAAGCTTTCTTT. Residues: CASSLGTEAFF.

CDR3 residues: CASSLAILDPEVLETQYF. CDR3 sequence (DNA): TGTGCCAGCAGCTTAGCGATCTTAGACCCAGAGGTCCTAGAGACCCAGTACTTC. The rearrangement joins TRBV7-9 to TRBJ2-5; D unclear. This CDR3 comprises 18 residues. The germline V and J ends were trimmed by 0 bases and 4 bases, with 21 bases remaining between them. The V gene's germline CDR1 is SEHNR and CDR2 FQNEAQ (reference sequence).

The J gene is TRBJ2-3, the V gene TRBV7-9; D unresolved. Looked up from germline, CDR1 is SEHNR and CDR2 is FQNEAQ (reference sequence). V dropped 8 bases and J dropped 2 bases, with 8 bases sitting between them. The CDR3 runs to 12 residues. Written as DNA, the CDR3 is TGTGCCAGCGGTCAGCACACAGATACGCAGTATTTT. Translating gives CASGQHTDTQYF.